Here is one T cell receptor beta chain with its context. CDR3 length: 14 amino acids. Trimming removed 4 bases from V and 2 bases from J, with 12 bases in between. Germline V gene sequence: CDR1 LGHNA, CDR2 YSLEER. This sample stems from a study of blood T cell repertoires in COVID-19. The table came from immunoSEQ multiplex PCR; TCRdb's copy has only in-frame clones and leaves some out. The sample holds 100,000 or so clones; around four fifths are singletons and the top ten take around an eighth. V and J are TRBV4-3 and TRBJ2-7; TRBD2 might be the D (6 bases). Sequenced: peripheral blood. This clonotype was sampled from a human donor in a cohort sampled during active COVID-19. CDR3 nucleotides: TGCGCCAGCAGCCGCGGGACGGGACCCTACGAGCAGTACTTC. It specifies CASSRGTGPYEQYF.